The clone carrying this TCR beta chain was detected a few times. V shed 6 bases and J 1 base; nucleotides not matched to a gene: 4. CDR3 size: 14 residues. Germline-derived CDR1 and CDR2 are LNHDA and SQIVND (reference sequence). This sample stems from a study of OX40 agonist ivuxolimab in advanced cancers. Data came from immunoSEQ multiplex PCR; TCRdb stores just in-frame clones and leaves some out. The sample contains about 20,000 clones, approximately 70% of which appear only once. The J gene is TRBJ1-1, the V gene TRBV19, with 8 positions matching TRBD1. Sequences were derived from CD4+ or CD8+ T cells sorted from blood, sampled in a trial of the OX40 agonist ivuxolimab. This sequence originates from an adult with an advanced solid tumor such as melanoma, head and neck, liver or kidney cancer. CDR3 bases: TGTGCCAGTAGCCCGGACAGGGAGAACACTGAAGCTTTCTTT. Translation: CASSPDRENTEAFF.